Following are 28 T cell receptor beta chains from one sample sequenced in a study of monozygotic twins with cystic fibrosis. The repertoire was sequenced with immunoSEQ multiplex PCR; TCRdb's copy has only in-frame clones and lacks some. The table includes approximately 25,000 clones, around 93% detected once. Sequencing was done on a sample of blood. These receptors were taken from a girl aged 2-15 years with cystic fibrosis.

This sequence joins TRBV4-3 and TRBJ1-4, with 7 positions matching TRBD1. CDR1 is LGHNA, CDR2 YSLEER, per germline. V gave up 1 base and J gave up 4 bases; unmatched junction bases: 9. This CDR3 region has 17 residues. The CDR3 here is CASSQARTRQGNEKLFF. The CDR3 DNA sequence: TGCGCCAGCAGCCAAGCCAGGACCCGACAGGGTAATGAAAAACTGTTTTTT.

The gene calls are TRBV30 and TRBJ1-2, with 8 positions matching TRBD1. Trimming at V came to 1 base and at J to 4 bases, leaving 2 bases not matched to a gene. Germline CDR1 GTSNPN, CDR2 SVGIG (reference sequence). This CDR3 comprises 13 residues. CDR3 protein: CAWSEQGVYGYTF. CDR3 in DNA: TGTGCCTGGAGTGAACAGGGGGTCTATGGCTACACCTTC.

The V call is TRBV7-2, the J call TRBJ1-5; TRBD1 is a possible D gene (6 bases). The V gene's germline CDR1 is SGHTA and CDR2 FQGNSA. Trimming shortened V by 5 bases and J by 7 bases, and 15 bases separated the two germline ends. The CDR3 extends over 14 amino acids. The CDR3 nucleotides are TGTGCCAGCAGCCCTGGGGGCGCAGGGCAGCCCCAGCATTTT. It yields the protein CASSPGGAGQPQHF. Full variable domain (missing parts from reference TRBV7-2 and TRBJ1-5): GAGVSQSPSNKVTEKGKDVELRCDPISGHTALYWYRQSLGQGLEFLIYFQGNSAPDKSGLPSDRFSAERTGGSVSTLTIQRTQQEDSAVYLCASSPGGAGQPQHFGDGTRLSIL.

The CDR3 DNA is TGTGCCAGCAGTGAAGGCCCTGGCTACGAGCAGTACTTC. Residues: CASSEGPGYEQYF. This chain links TRBV2 with TRBJ2-7; D gene ambiguous. This CDR3 region has 13 residues. V was shortened by 1 base and J by 3 bases, with 7 bases between the two germline ends. CDR1 and CDR2 (germline): SNHLY, FYNNEI.

The chain carries TRBV5-1 and TRBJ2-6, with D possibly TRBD2 on 5 matching bases. Per the germline V gene, CDR1 is SGHRS and CDR2 is YFSETQ. V was trimmed by 4 bases and J by 2 bases, leaving 13 bases between them. The CDR3 totals 16 residues. This CDR3 is CASSLGVQAGANVLTF. The CDR3 DNA is TGCGCCAGCAGCCTGGGAGTCCAGGCTGGGGCCAACGTCCTGACTTTC.

The genes are TRBV6-5 and TRBJ1-1; the match to TRBD1 covers 8 bases. The germline CDR1 and CDR2 sequences are MNHEY and SVGAGI. V lost 4 bases and J lost 4; bases outside the gene matches: 8. The CDR3 extends over 15 amino acids. CDR3 DNA: TGTGCCAGCAGTTCACGACAGGGGATGAGCACTGAAGCTTTCTTT. Translating gives CASSSRQGMSTEAFF.

The gene calls are TRBV9 and TRBJ1-1; weak D call: TRBD1 (6 bases). V shed 3 bases and J shed 7 bases, with 16 bases lying between them. This CDR3 is 14 amino acids long. The V gene's germline CDR1 is SGDLS and CDR2 YYNGEE. The CDR3 DNA is TGTGCCAGCAGCGAACTACAGGGATCCCTTGAAGCTTTCTTT. This encodes CASSELQGSLEAFF.

A remark on this clone: One end of the junction is discordant with germline, which a read error may explain. V gene TRBV11-3 combines with J gene TRBJ1-2, with 8 bases that match TRBD1. Germline-derived CDR1 and CDR2 are SGHNT and YENEEA. The CDR3 runs 15 residues. The CDR3 DNA follows: TGTGCCAGCAGCATAGAGGGGGACAGGTCCTATGGCTACACCTTC. Translating it yields CASSIEGDRSYGYTF.

The rearrangement joins TRBV10-3 to TRBJ1-1; D uncertain. The CDR3 has 15 residues. CDR1 ENHRY and CDR2 SYGVKD come from the germline V gene. V was pared by 6 bases and J by 3 bases, with 17 bases between. The CDR3, as DNA: TGTGCCATCAGCCGCGGGGAAGGATATCACACTGAAGCTTTCTTT. It translates to CAISRGEGYHTEAFF.

The rearrangement joins TRBV6-5 to TRBJ1-2, with D perhaps TRBD1 (6 bases). CDR1 and CDR2 from the germline V gene are MNHEY and SVGAGI. The V end lost 10 bases, the J end lost 7 bases, and 19 bases lay between the germline ends. The CDR3 has 13 residues. The CDR3: CATGRGRLGGYTF. CDR3 nucleotides: TGTGCCACTGGCAGGGGTCGATTAGGTGGCTACACCTTC.

V usage is TRBV7-2 and J usage is TRBJ2-3; 11 nucleotides agree with TRBD2. This CDR3 is built from 16 residues. Germline values: CDR1 SGHTA, CDR2 FQGNSA. J gave up 2 bases and V 5 bases, and 6 bases lay outside the gene matches. The DNA of the CDR3 is TGTGCCAGCAGCCCCCGACTAGCGGGGAACACAGATACGCAGTATTTT. This encodes CASSPRLAGNTDTQYF.

The chain is built from TRBV6-5 and TRBJ1-3; D is undetermined. V was pared by 3 bases and J by 8 bases, with 5 bases between. The CDR3 contains 11 residues. Germline loops: CDR1 MNHEY, CDR2 SVGAGI. The CDR3 nucleotides read TGTGCCAGCAGTTATCACCACACCATATATTTT. This sequence encodes CASSYHHTIYF.

This chain links TRBV5-1 with TRBJ1-1, with a weak D call TRBD1 (6 bases). Looked up from germline, CDR1 is SGHRS and CDR2 is YFSETQ. CDR3 length: 15 residues. V shed 4 bases and J shed 4 bases, with 17 bases lying between them. The CDR3 sequence: CASSGRPGAGTEAFF. In DNA form, the CDR3 reads TGCGCCAGCAGCGGGCGCCCGGGGGCGGGCACTGAAGCTTTCTTT.

This clone appeared a few times. V is TRBV6-5 and J is TRBJ1-4, with a possible D match to TRBD1 (5 bases). The CDR3 sequence is 14 residues long. Germline CDR1 MNHEY, CDR2 SVGAGI. The ends were cut back, 6 bases at V and 6 bases at J, with 14 bases in the middle. The CDR3 DNA sequence: TGTGCCAGCAGCCAACATGAGGGGTATGAAAAACTGTTTTTT. Translating it yields CASSQHEGYEKLFF.

V gene TRBV13 combines with J gene TRBJ1-2; 8 bases align to TRBD1. This CDR3 is 17 amino acids long. Germline CDR1 is PRHDT and CDR2 is FYEKMQ (reference sequence). V was pared by 6 bases and J by 4 bases, with 16 bases of the junction left unmatched. The DNA of the CDR3 is TGTGCCAGCAGTCGAACCTCGACAGGGGTTTATTCCTATGGCTACACCTTC. This codes for CASSRTSTGVYSYGYTF.

The V and J genes are TRBV7-9 and TRBJ1-1, with D possibly matching TRBD1 (5 bases). Trimming cost V 6 bases and J 5 bases, with 16 bases left between them. The CDR3 consists of 14 residues. Germline CDR1 is SEHNR and CDR2 is FQNEAQ (reference sequence). As DNA, the CDR3 is TGTGCCAGCAGTCTGTGGGGGGTATGGACTGAAGCTTTCTTT. Its protein is CASSLWGVWTEAFF.

This chain connects TRBV9 to TRBJ1-1; D call uncertain. The germline V gene encodes CDR1 SGDLS and CDR2 YYNGEE. The CDR3 has 13 amino acids. Trimming took 2 bases from V and 7 from J, leaving 12 bases between them. The CDR3 DNA follows: TGTGCCAGCAGCGTCTTGCGGCTAGGTGAAGCTTTCTTT. It yields the protein CASSVLRLGEAFF.

The chain links TRBV5-6 to TRBJ1-1; D remains ambiguous. The CDR3 runs to 15 residues. Germline CDR1 SGHDT, CDR2 YYEEEE. V lost 0 bases to trimming and J lost 7 bases, with 16 bases between them. CDR3 sequence reads: CASSLGSVRGSEAFF. CDR3 nucleotides: TGTGCCAGCAGCTTGGGAAGTGTTCGAGGGAGTGAAGCTTTCTTT.

The rearrangement links TRBV7-6 to TRBJ2-3; D perhaps matches TRBD2 (6 bases). This CDR3 contains 15 residues. Per germline, CDR1 SGHVS and CDR2 FNYEAQ. V was clipped by 2 bases and J by 3 bases, with 12 bases between them. CDR3 in DNA: TGTGCCAGCAGCTTACGTGGACTAAGGACAGATACGCAGTATTTT. This encodes CASSLRGLRTDTQYF.

This chain uses TRBV5-6 with TRBJ1-4; no clear D gene. V shed 2 bases and J shed 0 bases, with 5 bases lying between them. Per the germline V gene, CDR1 is SGHDT and CDR2 is YYEEEE. The CDR3 is made up of 14 amino acids. CDR3 in amino acids: CASSFGATNEKLFF. The DNA of the CDR3 is TGTGCCAGCAGCTTCGGAGCAACTAATGAAAAACTGTTTTTT.

The chain has TRBV4-3 and TRBJ2-2; 13 bases match TRBD2. This CDR3 is 17 amino acids long. The germline V gene has CDR1 LGHNA and CDR2 YSLEER. J was trimmed by 5 bases and V by 0 bases; bases with no gene match: 3. CDR3 sequence (DNA): TGCGCCAGCAGCCAAGAGACTAGCGGGGGGCTAACCGGGGAGCTGTTTTTT. Translating gives CASSQETSGGLTGELFF.

The rearrangement joins TRBV11-3 to TRBJ2-7; 8 nucleotides line up with TRBD1. From germline, CDR1 is SGHNT and CDR2 YENEEA. This CDR3 contains 14 residues. V lost 5 bases and J lost 2; bases outside the gene matches: 5. This chain's CDR3 is CASSPWDRPYEQYF. In DNA form, the CDR3 reads TGTGCCAGCAGCCCATGGGACAGGCCCTACGAGCAGTACTTC. The variable domain in full, completed from reference TRBV11-3 and TRBJ2-7, reads EAGVVQSPRYKIIEKKQPVAFWCNPISGHNTLYWYLQNLGQGPELLIRYENEEAVDDSQLPKDRFSAERLKGVDSTLKIQPAELGDSAVYLCASSPWDRPYEQYFGPGTRLTVT.

The rearrangement uses TRBV20-1 and TRBJ2-5; no clear D. Trimming removed 3 bases at V and 1 base at J, with 3 bases between. The CDR3 covers 11 residues. Germline V gene data show CDR1 as DFQATT and CDR2 as SNEGSKA (reference sequence). CDR3 bases: TGCAGTGCTAGCGTCCAAGAGACCCAGTACTTC. As protein: CSASVQETQYF.

This clone was seen a single time. The rearrangement links TRBV4-3 to TRBJ1-2; D remains ambiguous. Trimming removed 4 bases from V and 3 bases from J, with 24 bases in between. CDR1 and CDR2 (germline): LGHNA, YSLEER. This CDR3 has 18 residues. DNA of the CDR3: TGCGCCAGCAGCCGAGAAATTCCCTCGGGGATCAAAGACTATGGCTACACCTTC. Translation gives CASSREIPSGIKDYGYTF.

The chain is built from TRBV19 and TRBJ1-3; possibly TRBD1 for D (6 bases). The CDR3 contains 14 residues. The V end lost 1 base, the J end lost 9 bases, and 13 bases lay between the germline ends. Germline V gene sequence: CDR1 LNHDA, CDR2 SQIVND (reference sequence). DNA for the CDR3: TGTGCCAGTAGTATAGGAGGGGGAAACGGCACCATATATTTT. Amino acid sequence: CASSIGGGNGTIYF.

This chain uses TRBV7-9 with TRBJ2-3; D is perhaps TRBD1 (6 bases). The CDR3 spans 15 residues. Trimming removed 5 bases at V and 0 bases at J, with 12 bases between. From germline, CDR1 is SEHNR and CDR2 FQNEAQ (reference sequence). This CDR3 is CASSTRTASTDTQYF. The CDR3 DNA follows: TGTGCCAGCAGCACCAGGACAGCTAGCACAGATACGCAGTATTTT. The full variable domain, its missing parts supplied by reference TRBV7-9 and TRBJ2-3, is DTGVSQNPRHKITKRGQNVTFRCDPISEHNRLYWYRQTLGQGPEFLTYFQNEAQLEKSRLLSDRFSAERPKGSFSTLEIQRTEQGDSAMYLCASSTRTASTDTQYFGPGTRLTVL.

The J gene is TRBJ2-7, the V gene TRBV5-8; D may correspond to TRBD1 or TRBD2 (5 bases each). Per germline, CDR1 SGHTS and CDR2 YDEGEE. Trimming pared 0 bases from V and 5 bases from J, leaving 18 bases between. This CDR3 is built from 16 residues. The CDR3 protein is CASSLDGQGGLDEQYF. DNA of the CDR3: TGTGCCAGCAGCTTGGATGGGCAGGGCGGGTTAGACGAGCAGTACTTC. Full variable domain (missing parts from reference TRBV5-8 and TRBJ2-7): EAGVTQSPTHLIKTRGQQATLRCSPISGHTSVYWYQQALGLGLQFLLWYDEGEERNRGNFPPRFSGRQFPNYSSELNVNALELEDSALYLCASSLDGQGGLDEQYFGPGTRLTVT.

This sequence joins TRBV7-2 and TRBJ2-3, with 7 bases aligning to TRBD2. Looked up from germline, CDR1 is SGHTA and CDR2 is FQGNSA. The V segment lost 1 base and the J segment 2 bases; nucleotides outside the gene matches: 6. The CDR3 loop spans 16 amino acids. CDR3 in amino acids: CASSLGIRGDTDTQYF. The CDR3 DNA reads as TGTGCCAGCAGCTTAGGAATCCGGGGGGACACAGATACGCAGTATTTT.